What follows are 10 T cell receptor beta chains derived from one specimen sequenced in a study of blood T cell repertoires in COVID-19. Only in-frame clones appear in the TCRdb table, and some are missing; sequencing was by immunoSEQ multiplex PCR. The profile shows about 190,000 clones, 70% to 90% of them singletons. The sample comprised peripheral blood. These receptors originate from a man aged 25-45 years with acute or convalescent COVID-19.

V gene TRBV4-1 combines with J gene TRBJ2-1, with TRBD2 matching over 9 bases. The V segment lost 4 bases and the J segment 8 bases; nucleotides outside the gene matches: 12. Germline V gene data show CDR1 as MGHRA and CDR2 as YSYEKL. The CDR3 is 16 amino acids. The CDR3 nucleotides read TGCGCCAGCAGCCTACGGACTAGCGCCGGTAGGGATGAGCAGTTCTTC. This gives the protein CASSLRTSAGRDEQFF.

The rearrangement links TRBV29-1 to TRBJ2-1; 8 positions agree with TRBD1. The CDR3 has 14 amino acids. Germline assignment: CDR1 SQVTM and CDR2 ANQGSEA. V trimming: 7 bases; J trimming: 5 bases; junction bases outside the gene matches: 10. Here the CDR3 DNA reads TGCAGCGCTCAACGCGGACAGGGTAACAATGAGCAGTTCTTC. Its translation is CSAQRGQGNNEQFF.

The chain couples TRBV5-1 to TRBJ2-1, with 13 bases matching TRBD2. The germline CDR1 and CDR2 sequences are SGHRS and YFSETQ. CDR3 length: 17 residues. With V trimmed by 0 bases and J by 7 bases, 7 bases remained unmatched. Here the CDR3 reads CASSLELAGGPGNEQFF. The DNA for the CDR3 is TGCGCCAGCAGCTTGGAACTAGCGGGGGGGCCTGGGAATGAGCAGTTCTTC.

This chain joins TRBV29-1 and TRBJ1-1, with D hard to call. Trimming took off 4 bases at V and 1 base at J, with 7 bases between the two ends. Germline assignment: CDR1 SQVTM and CDR2 ANQGSEA. The CDR3 sequence is 12 residues long. The DNA of the CDR3 is TGCAGCGTTGGACCGGGGAACACTGAAGCTTTCTTT. It yields the protein CSVGPGNTEAFF.

The rearrangement links TRBV27 to TRBJ1-2, with 7 bases matching TRBD1. The CDR3 consists of 14 residues. V shed 5 bases, J shed 7 bases, and the junction held 10 bases outside the gene matches. Germline assignment: CDR1 MNHEY and CDR2 SMNVEV (reference sequence). CDR3: CASSKTGQLGGYTF. The CDR3 coding sequence is TGTGCCAGCAGTAAAACGGGACAGCTAGGTGGCTACACCTTC.

The chain recombines TRBV9 with TRBJ2-1; 7 nucleotides line up with TRBD2. V lost 4 bases, J lost 4 bases, and 14 bases stayed unmatched. The CDR3 length is 17 residues. CDR1 and CDR2 from the germline V gene are SGDLS and YYNGEE. The CDR3 sequence: CASSPRTRLLPYNEQFF. CDR3 DNA sequence: TGTGCCAGCAGCCCTCGGACTAGACTTCTACCTTACAATGAGCAGTTCTTC.

In its sample, this clone was seen a few times. The chain is built from TRBV3-1 (or the pseudogene TRBV3-2) and TRBJ2-5, with D hard to call. V was trimmed by 3 bases and J by 4 bases, leaving 3 bases between them. Germline V lookup: CDR1 LGHDT, CDR2 YNNKEL (reference sequence). This CDR3 comprises 11 residues. The CDR3 sequence is CASSHGETQYF. The CDR3 DNA follows: TGTGCCAGCAGCCACGGAGAGACCCAGTACTTC.

The chain employs TRBV11-3 and TRBJ2-5; 11 bases map to TRBD2. Germline-derived CDR1 and CDR2 are SGHNT and YENEEA. This CDR3 is 17 amino acids long. V was clipped by 10 bases and J by 2 bases; unmatched bases: 15. The CDR3: CATSGGGGTSGQETQYF. CDR3 sequence (DNA): TGTGCCACCAGTGGGGGGGGCGGGACTAGCGGACAAGAGACCCAGTACTTC.

This clone has only a few counts. CDR3 loop: CASSQDPHRGGSYKKQFF. The CDR3 nucleotides read TGCGCCAGCAGCCAAGACCCGCATCGGGGGGGTTCATACAAGAAGCAGTTCTTC. The genes are TRBV4-1 and TRBJ2-1; 8 bases match TRBD2. Germline-derived CDR1 and CDR2 are MGHRA and YSYEKL. The CDR3 runs to 18 residues. The junction had 18 bases not matched to a gene; V was cut back by 0 bases and J by 11 bases.

This rearrangement joins TRBV30 to TRBJ1-6; D possibly corresponds to TRBD1 (5 bases). V lost 4 bases to trimming and J lost 4 bases, with 8 bases between them. Germline V gene data show CDR1 as GTSNPN and CDR2 as SVGIG (reference sequence). The CDR3 has 13 residues. This CDR3 is CAWKGPYNSPLHF. DNA for the CDR3: TGTGCCTGGAAGGGGCCGTATAATTCACCCCTCCACTTT. The full variable domain, rest sourced from reference TRBV30 and TRBJ1-6, is SQTIHQWPATLVQPVGSPLSLECTVEGTSNPNLYWYRQAAGRGLQLLFYSVGIGQISSEVPQNLSASRPQDRQFILSSKKLLLSDSGFYLCAWKGPYNSPLHFGNGTRLTVT.